These T cell receptor beta chains were read from a single sample in a study of blood T cell repertoires in COVID-19. Generated by immunoSEQ multiplex PCR, the TCRdb table keeps only in-frame clones and is missing some. Among over 150,000 clones listed, roughly 89% were seen once. The specimen was peripheral blood. The receptors here all came from a man aged 50 to 59 with acute or convalescent COVID-19. CDR3s include the opening cysteine and the closing phenylalanine or tryptophan. Each record gives: D gene, V gene, clone size, J gene, CDR3 protein, CDR3 DNA. D genes are given only for firm matches. Size values are once, few and many counts, or a class for expanded clones, and some rows have none.

d_gene: -; v_gene: TRBV19; abundance: -; j_gene: TRBJ2-1; CDR3aa: CASSSNTYNEQFF; CDR3nt: TGTGCCAGTAGCAGTAACACCTACAATGAGCAGTTCTTC
d_gene: TRBD1; v_gene: TRBV19; abundance: -; j_gene: TRBJ1-4; CDR3aa: CASNSGQGLEKLFF; CDR3nt: TGTGCCAGTAATTCGGGACAGGGGCTTGAAAAACTGTTTTTT
d_gene: TRBD2; v_gene: TRBV5-5; abundance: -; j_gene: TRBJ2-3; CDR3aa: CASSLGSGRPSTDTQYF; CDR3nt: TGTGCCAGCAGCTTAGGTAGCGGGAGGCCGAGCACAGATACGCAGTATTTT
d_gene: -; v_gene: TRBV27; abundance: -; j_gene: TRBJ1-5; CDR3aa: CASSTGPGGNQPQHF; CDR3nt: TGTGCCAGCAGTACTGGGCCAGGCGGCAATCAGCCCCAGCATTTT
d_gene: -; v_gene: TRBV9; abundance: -; j_gene: TRBJ2-5; CDR3aa: CASSVGRYQETQYF; CDR3nt: TGTGCCAGCAGCGTAGGTCGGTACCAAGAGACCCAGTACTTC
d_gene: -; v_gene: TRBV24-1; abundance: -; j_gene: TRBJ1-5; CDR3aa: CATGGSGRNQPQHF; CDR3nt: TGTGCCACCGGAGGGTCGGGCCGCAATCAGCCCCAGCATTTT
d_gene: -; v_gene: TRBV6-5; abundance: -; j_gene: TRBJ1-2; CDR3aa: CATGQNYGYTF; CDR3nt: TGTGCCACCGGACAGAACTATGGCTACACCTTC
d_gene: TRBD2; v_gene: TRBV5-4; abundance: -; j_gene: TRBJ2-1; CDR3aa: CASSLGLAGAYNEQFF; CDR3nt: TGTGCCAGCAGCTTGGGGCTAGCGGGCGCCTACAATGAGCAGTTCTTC
d_gene: TRBD1; v_gene: TRBV3-1/TRBV3-2; abundance: -; j_gene: TRBJ1-2; CDR3aa: CASSHLTTGSYTF; CDR3nt: TGTGCCAGCAGCCACCTTACGACAGGGAGCTACACCTTC
d_gene: TRBD2; v_gene: TRBV27; abundance: -; j_gene: TRBJ2-7; CDR3aa: CASSSLGLAGGPRPYEQYF; CDR3nt: TGTGCCAGCAGTTCACTCGGACTAGCGGGAGGGCCCCGACCCTACGAGCAGTACTTC
d_gene: TRBD2; v_gene: TRBV6-5; abundance: -; j_gene: TRBJ2-7; CDR3aa: CASRMTSGSYEQYF; CDR3nt: TGTGCCAGCAGAATGACTAGCGGGAGCTACGAGCAGTACTTC
d_gene: TRBD1; v_gene: TRBV20-1; abundance: -; j_gene: TRBJ1-5; CDR3aa: CSASTGGSNQPQHF; CDR3nt: TGCAGTGCTAGTACAGGGGGAAGCAATCAGCCCCAGCATTTT
d_gene: -; v_gene: TRBV3-1/TRBV3-2; abundance: -; j_gene: TRBJ2-3; CDR3aa: CASSQGADTDTQYF; CDR3nt: TGTGCCAGCAGCCAAGGCGCCGACACAGATACGCAGTATTTT
d_gene: TRBD1; v_gene: TRBV9; abundance: few; j_gene: TRBJ2-1; CDR3aa: CASSVTGGSYNEQFF; CDR3nt: TGTGCCAGCAGCGTGACAGGGGGCTCCTACAATGAGCAGTTCTTC
d_gene: TRBD1; v_gene: TRBV15; abundance: -; j_gene: TRBJ2-5; CDR3aa: CATYPGQGPQETQYF; CDR3nt: TGTGCCACTTACCCGGGACAGGGCCCTCAAGAGACCCAGTACTTC
d_gene: TRBD1; v_gene: TRBV7-2; abundance: -; j_gene: TRBJ1-6; CDR3aa: CASSFRQGDSPLHF; CDR3nt: TGTGCCAGCAGCTTTCGGCAGGGGGATTCACCCCTCCACTTT
d_gene: -; v_gene: TRBV14; abundance: -; j_gene: TRBJ1-2; CDR3aa: CASSQDRVGYGYTF; CDR3nt: TGTGCCAGCAGCCAAGACAGGGTCGGCTATGGCTACACCTTC
d_gene: -; v_gene: TRBV2; abundance: -; j_gene: TRBJ1-4; CDR3aa: CASSEAGGVGEKLFF; CDR3nt: TGTGCCAGCAGTGAAGCGGGGGGGGTCGGTGAAAAACTGTTTTTT
d_gene: -; v_gene: TRBV7-9; abundance: -; j_gene: TRBJ1-4; CDR3aa: CASSFSLTNEKLFF; CDR3nt: TGTGCCAGCAGCTTTAGTCTCACTAATGAAAAACTGTTTTTT
d_gene: -; v_gene: TRBV9; abundance: -; j_gene: TRBJ2-1; CDR3aa: CASSVASVTYNEQFF; CDR3nt: TGTGCCAGCAGCGTAGCTTCTGTTACCTACAATGAGCAGTTCTTC
d_gene: TRBD2; v_gene: TRBV15; abundance: -; j_gene: TRBJ2-3; CDR3aa: CATSLAPGGSDTQYF; CDR3nt: TGTGCCACCAGCCTCGCCCCGGGGGGATCAGATACGCAGTATTTT
d_gene: -; v_gene: TRBV10-3; abundance: -; j_gene: TRBJ1-2; CDR3aa: CAISEGLYGYTF; CDR3nt: TGTGCCATCAGTGAGGGGCTCTATGGCTACACCTTC
d_gene: -; v_gene: TRBV6-4; abundance: once; j_gene: TRBJ1-5; CDR3aa: CARRVRRNQPQHF; CDR3nt: TGTGCCAGGAGGGTTCGTCGGAATCAGCCCCAGCATTTT
d_gene: -; v_gene: TRBV4-1; abundance: -; j_gene: TRBJ2-1; CDR3aa: CASSYRDGGVNEQFF; CDR3nt: TGCGCCAGCAGCTACCGGGACGGAGGGGTCAATGAGCAGTTCTTC
d_gene: TRBD1; v_gene: TRBV10-3; abundance: -; j_gene: TRBJ1-3; CDR3aa: CAISDPGQGTGNTIYF; CDR3nt: TGTGCCATCAGTGACCCAGGACAGGGGACTGGAAACACCATATATTTT
d_gene: TRBD2; v_gene: TRBV28; abundance: -; j_gene: TRBJ2-1; CDR3aa: CASHGSGAGENNEQFF; CDR3nt: TGTGCCAGCCACGGTAGCGGGGCGGGGGAAAACAATGAGCAGTTCTTC
d_gene: -; v_gene: TRBV19; abundance: few; j_gene: TRBJ1-2; CDR3aa: CASSTPGQIADGYTF; CDR3nt: TGTGCCAGTAGTACCCCCGGACAGATAGCTGATGGCTACACCTTC
d_gene: -; v_gene: TRBV15; abundance: -; j_gene: TRBJ2-5; CDR3aa: CATSRDPGTIETQYF; CDR3nt: TGTGCCACCAGCAGAGATCCCGGGACAATAGAGACCCAGTACTTC
d_gene: TRBD1; v_gene: TRBV18; abundance: -; j_gene: TRBJ2-7; CDR3aa: CASSPGQESSYEQYF; CDR3nt: TGTGCCAGCTCACCGGGACAGGAGAGCTCCTACGAGCAGTACTTC
d_gene: -; v_gene: TRBV29-1; abundance: -; j_gene: TRBJ1-5; CDR3aa: CSVAEGGGSNQPQHF; CDR3nt: TGCAGCGTCGCCGAGGGAGGGGGAAGCAATCAGCCCCAGCATTTT
d_gene: TRBD2; v_gene: TRBV19; abundance: few; j_gene: TRBJ2-1; CDR3aa: CASSIGTSGSNEQFF; CDR3nt: TGTGCCAGTAGTATTGGGACTAGCGGGAGTAATGAGCAGTTCTTC
d_gene: -; v_gene: TRBV2; abundance: -; j_gene: TRBJ2-7; CDR3aa: CASRLGGLGLEQYF; CDR3nt: TGTGCCAGCAGATTAGGAGGGTTGGGGCTCGAGCAGTACTTC
d_gene: -; v_gene: TRBV7-8; abundance: once; j_gene: TRBJ2-1; CDR3aa: CASSLDPGNEQFF; CDR3nt: TGTGCCAGCAGCTTAGATCCCGGCAATGAGCAGTTCTTC
d_gene: TRBD2; v_gene: TRBV27; abundance: -; j_gene: TRBJ2-1; CDR3aa: CASVQAGALHNEQFF; CDR3nt: TGTGCCAGCGTCCAAGCGGGGGCCTTACACAATGAGCAGTTCTTC
d_gene: TRBD2; v_gene: TRBV19; abundance: -; j_gene: TRBJ2-3; CDR3aa: CASSTRTSPRDTQYF; CDR3nt: TGTGCCAGTAGTACCCGGACTAGTCCGCGAGATACGCAGTATTTT
d_gene: TRBD2; v_gene: TRBV4-1; abundance: -; j_gene: TRBJ2-7; CDR3aa: CASSQGILADEQYF; CDR3nt: TGCGCCAGCAGCCAAGGAATTCTAGCGGACGAGCAGTACTTC
d_gene: TRBD1; v_gene: TRBV3-1/TRBV3-2; abundance: -; j_gene: TRBJ1-2; CDR3aa: CASSQEGQGARYGYTF; CDR3nt: TGTGCCAGCAGCCAAGAAGGCCAGGGGGCACGGTATGGCTACACCTTC
d_gene: -; v_gene: TRBV30; abundance: -; j_gene: TRBJ1-5; CDR3aa: CAWSVEGVQPQHF; CDR3nt: TGTGCCTGGAGTGTAGAAGGGGTTCAGCCCCAGCATTTT
d_gene: TRBD2; v_gene: TRBV13; abundance: -; j_gene: TRBJ2-3; CDR3aa: CASSTARGATDTQYF; CDR3nt: TGTGCCAGCAGCACCGCGCGGGGGGCCACAGATACGCAGTATTTT
d_gene: -; v_gene: TRBV2; abundance: once; j_gene: TRBJ2-1; CDR3aa: CASRPKSSYNEQFF; CDR3nt: TGTGCCAGCAGACCTAAGAGCTCCTACAATGAGCAGTTCTTC
d_gene: TRBD1; v_gene: TRBV30; abundance: once; j_gene: TRBJ1-6; CDR3aa: CAWSPGTGGSPLHF; CDR3nt: TGTGCCTGGAGTCCCGGGACAGGGGGTTCACCCCTCCACTTT
d_gene: -; v_gene: TRBV28; abundance: -; j_gene: TRBJ1-1; CDR3aa: CASSLPPSQGEAFF; CDR3nt: TGTGCCAGCAGTTTACCCCCTTCACAGGGTGAAGCTTTCTTT